This entry lists 4 T cell receptor beta chains sequenced from one sample in a study of T cells in Graves' hyperthyroidism and ophthalmopathy. TCR beta CDR3 region amplification was performed from RNA transcripts. The HTBI set primed first-round TCR CDR3 RT-PCR. One entry per CDR3 protein, called by TCRdb with MiXCR from the multiplex PCR reads. The data hold around 280,000 distinct CDR3 sequences, with 13% observed a single time. The sample taken for sequencing was blood. The source of these receptors is a woman under 40 with Graves' hyperthyroidism that later progressed to Graves' ophthalmopathy.

Ten or more counts support this clonotype. The V gene is TRBV6-2 or TRBV6-3, the J gene TRBJ1-5; weak D call: TRBD1 (5 bases). The CDR3 is 15 amino acids. Trimming shortened V by 6 bases and J by 0 bases, and 12 bases separated the two germline ends. Germline V gene lookup returns CDR1 MNHEY and CDR2 SVGEGT. Here the CDR3 reads CASRIDSYSNQPQHF. The DNA of the CDR3 is TGTGCCAGCAGGATTGACAGTTATAGCAATCAGCCCCAGCATTTT.

This clonotype was observed at least ten times. V is TRBV3-1 and J is TRBJ2-3; D remains unclear. The CDR3 sequence is 14 residues long. V lost 4 bases and J 2 bases, leaving 10 bases between the germline ends. Germline CDR1 reads LGHDT; CDR2 reads YNNKEL (reference sequence). The CDR3 protein is CASSLDTYTDTQYF. As DNA, the CDR3 is TGTGCCAGCAGCCTCGACACGTACACAGATACGCAGTATTTT.

Worth noting for this clonotype: One junction end disagrees with the germline gene, perhaps due to a read error. The V call is TRBV7-3, the J call TRBJ2-1; 8 positions match TRBD2. The CDR3 runs 15 residues. CDR1 and CDR2 (germline): SGHTA, FQGTGA. DNA of the CDR3: TGTGCCGGCAGTGAACGGGAGGGCCGATGGGATGAGCAGTTCTTC. Protein sequence: CAGSEREGRWDEQFF.

This clonotype was counted between two and nine times. This rearrangement joins TRBV2 to TRBJ1-2, with D unresolved. Germline CDR1 and CDR2: SNHLY and FYNNEI. There are 12 residues in the CDR3. V gave up 8 bases and J gave up 2 bases, with 9 bases separating them. The CDR3 is CASHRSNYGYTF. In nucleotides, the CDR3 is TGTGCCAGCCACCGCTCGAACTATGGCTACACCTTC.